This record concerns one T cell receptor beta chain sequence. TCRdb recomputed calls from the RT-PCR reads with MiXCR, one row per CDR3 protein. The sample lists about 540,000 distinct CDR3 sequences, approximately 20% occurring once. This sample was included in a study of response to subunit inactivated influenza vaccine. Germline V CDR1 and CDR2: KGHSH, LQKENI. V was clipped by 0 bases and J by 5 bases; unmatched bases: 4. The CDR3 spans 16 residues. This sample was also put to use in a study of T cells expressing NK-cell markers. In that study: Researchers built TCR beta cDNA using 5'RACE template switching with UMIs.

The source of this sequence is a man aged 50 to 60 who received an inactivated influenza vaccine. The starting material was CD4+ T cells sorted from PBMCs, obtained 11 to 12 days after vaccination. V and J are TRBV18 and TRBJ2-2; 9 bases align to TRBD2. CDR3 sequence reads: CASSPPITSGTGELFF. CDR3 sequence (DNA): TGTGCCAGCTCACCACCGATTACTAGCGGGACCGGGGAGCTGTTTTTT.